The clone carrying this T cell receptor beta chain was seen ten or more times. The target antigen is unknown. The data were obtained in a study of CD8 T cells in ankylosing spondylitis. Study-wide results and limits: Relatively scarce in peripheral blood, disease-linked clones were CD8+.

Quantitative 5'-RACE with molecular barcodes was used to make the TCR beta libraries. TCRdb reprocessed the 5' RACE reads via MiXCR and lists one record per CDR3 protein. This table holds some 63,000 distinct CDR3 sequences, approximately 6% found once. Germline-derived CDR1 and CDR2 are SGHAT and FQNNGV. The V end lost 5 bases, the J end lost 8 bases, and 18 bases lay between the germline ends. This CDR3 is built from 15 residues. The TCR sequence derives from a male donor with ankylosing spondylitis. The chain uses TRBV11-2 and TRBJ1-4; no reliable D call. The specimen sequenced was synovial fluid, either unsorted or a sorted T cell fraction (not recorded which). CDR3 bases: TGTGCCAGCAGCCCAAACACCCTCCCGAAGGAAAAACTGTTTTTT. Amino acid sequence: CASSPNTLPKEKLFF.